Below are 26 T cell receptor beta chains sequenced from a single sample in a study of blood T cell repertoires in COVID-19. The repertoire was sequenced with immunoSEQ multiplex PCR; TCRdb's copy has only in-frame clones and lacks some. The sample has 200,000 to 250,000 clones; approximately 86% are singletons. The sequencing sample was made of peripheral blood. All receptors come from a woman aged 30 to 39 who had recovered from COVID-19.

This chain joins TRBV7-6 and TRBJ2-2; 11 bases match TRBD1. This CDR3 spans 16 amino acids. Germline-derived CDR1 and CDR2 are SGHVS and FNYEAQ. The trim removed 2 bases at V and 2 bases at J, leaving 1 base unmatched. CDR3 loop: CASSLRTGGNTGELFF. CDR3 in DNA: TGTGCCAGCAGCTTAAGGACAGGGGGCAACACCGGGGAGCTGTTTTTT.

The genes are TRBV20-1 and TRBJ2-5; D might be TRBD2 (6 bases). Germline V gene lookup returns CDR1 DFQATT and CDR2 SNEGSKA (reference sequence). The CDR3 covers 14 residues. Trimming pared 3 bases from V and 4 bases from J, leaving 15 bases between. CDR3 nucleotides: TGCAGTGCTAGTAAGCCGGAGGGTTCAGAGACCCAGTACTTC. It yields the protein CSASKPEGSETQYF.

This chain connects TRBV6-5 to TRBJ2-7; maybe TRBD2 (7 bases). Germline V gene data show CDR1 as MNHEY and CDR2 as SVGAGI. Trimming removed 5 bases from V and 0 bases from J, with 14 bases in between. The CDR3 runs to 15 residues. The CDR3 DNA sequence: TGTGCCAGCAGTAAGACGGGGGGCCGCTCCTACGAGCAGTACTTC. Translation: CASSKTGGRSYEQYF.

The V gene is TRBV3-1 (or the pseudogene TRBV3-2), the J gene TRBJ1-4; 7 bases are shared with TRBD1. This CDR3 is built from 15 residues. The V and J ends lost 4 bases and 0 bases, in that order; junction bases with no gene match: 2. Germline CDR1 LGHDT, CDR2 YNNKEL (reference sequence). CDR3 region: CASSLTGATNEKLFF. The CDR3 DNA reads TGTGCCAGCAGCCTTACAGGGGCAACTAATGAAAAACTGTTTTTT.

As for this clone: Other DNA sequences in this specimen translate into the identical CDR3. This chain connects TRBV2 to TRBJ1-5; D gene uncertain. With 4 bases removed from V and 4 bases from J, the gap between germline ends came to 8 bases. Germline values: CDR1 SNHLY, CDR2 FYNNEI. This CDR3 spans 13 amino acids. The CDR3 DNA follows: TGTGCCAGCAGTGGGACGGGGAATCAGCCCCAGCATTTT. It codes for CASSGTGNQPQHF.

This clone has only one observation. In the same sample, other DNA sequences code for this CDR3. This chain's CDR3 is CASSVGTGGSPLHF. The CDR3 region has the DNA TGTGCCAGCAGCGTGGGGACAGGGGGATCACCCCTCCACTTT. J is TRBJ1-6 and V is TRBV9, with 11 bases identical to TRBD1. Trimming took 2 bases from V and 10 from J; bases not matched to a gene: 2. This CDR3 spans 14 amino acids. Germline CDR1 reads SGDLS; CDR2 reads YYNGEE.

The chain combines TRBV4-3 with TRBJ2-1, with 10 bases fitting TRBD2. With 0 bases clipped from V and 7 bases from J, the junction kept 9 bases outside the gene matches. The germline gives CDR1 LGHNA, CDR2 YSLEER. This CDR3 has 17 amino acids. The CDR3 DNA follows: TGCGCCAGCAGCCAAGATCCCTTAACTAGCGGGGTAAATGAGCAGTTCTTC. This sequence encodes CASSQDPLTSGVNEQFF.

In its sample, this clone was seen once. The V call is TRBV2, the J call TRBJ1-1; D gene unclear. There are 14 residues in the CDR3. The germline CDR1 and CDR2 sequences are SNHLY and FYNNEI. V lost 8 bases and J lost 0, with 13 bases in between. This CDR3 reads CASEISPMNTEAFF. CDR3 bases: TGTGCCAGCGAAATTTCCCCTATGAACACTGAAGCTTTCTTT.

The J gene is TRBJ1-6, the V gene TRBV19; possibly TRBD1 for D (6 bases). Between the trimmed V and J ends, which lost 3 bases and 12 bases, there was a span of 9 bases. The CDR3 spans 12 residues. Germline CDR1 LNHDA, CDR2 SQIVND (reference sequence). In nucleotides, the CDR3 is TGTGCCAGTAGTATTCCAGGGGTACCCCTCCACTTT. Protein sequence: CASSIPGVPLHF.

Worth noting for this clone: Given a much more abundant clone one base away, this may be a read error. This sequence joins TRBV3-1 (or the pseudogene TRBV3-2) and TRBJ1-1; the D is unclear. CDR3 length: 13 residues. Trimming cost V 4 bases and J 2 bases, with 8 bases left between them. CDR1 is LGHDT, CDR2 YNNKEL, per germline (reference sequence). The chain's CDR3 is CASSPGRNTEAFF. CDR3 sequence (DNA): TGTGCCAGCAGCCCCGGGAGAAACACTGAAGCTTTCTTT.

To note about this clone: At one end, the junction sequence differs from germline, possibly due to a read error. The chain uses TRBV2 and TRBJ2-4; D might be TRBD1 (6 bases). There are 12 residues in the CDR3. The germline gives CDR1 SNHLY, CDR2 FYNNEI. The CDR3 DNA sequence: TGTGCCAGCAGTGAACAGGGGCCCCACTGGGACTTC. Translation: CASSEQGPHWDF.

V gene TRBV6-5 combines with J gene TRBJ1-3; 10 nucleotides agree with TRBD1. CDR3 length: 15 amino acids. The ends lost 4 bases at V and 5 bases at J; junction bases unmatched: 5. CDR1 is MNHEY and CDR2 is SVGAGI in the germline V gene. CDR3 region: CASSSTGGIRNTIYF. The DNA of the CDR3 is TGTGCCAGCAGTTCGACAGGGGGCATAAGAAACACCATATATTTT.

The chain links TRBV6-2 or TRBV6-3 to TRBJ2-7; tentative D call: TRBD2 (5 bases). The CDR3 spans 14 residues. CDR1 is MNHEY, CDR2 SVGEGT, per germline. V was trimmed by 4 bases and J by 0 bases, leaving 10 bases between them. CDR3: CASSFYGGSYEQYF. The CDR3 nucleotides are TGTGCCAGCAGTTTTTATGGAGGCTCCTACGAGCAGTACTTC.

V gene TRBV3-1 (or the pseudogene TRBV3-2) combines with J gene TRBJ2-3, with 11 bases that match TRBD2. Trimming at V came to 4 bases and at J to 5 bases, leaving 8 bases not matched to a gene. CDR1 is LGHDT and CDR2 is YNNKEL in the germline V gene (reference sequence). The CDR3 consists of 16 residues. CDR3 bases: TGTGCCAGCAGCCCTTTTAGCGGGGGGGCCGGAGATACGCAGTATTTT. It is translated as CASSPFSGGAGDTQYF.

This rearrangement joins TRBV7-9 to TRBJ2-1; TRBD1 matches 12 bases. Germline V gene lookup returns CDR1 SEHNR and CDR2 FQNEAQ (reference sequence). V lost 5 bases and J lost 2; bases outside the gene matches: 13. The CDR3 consists of 19 residues. The CDR3 region has the DNA TGTGCCAGCAGCAATACCGGGACAGGGGGCGCCGGGGCCTACAATGAGCAGTTCTTC. Amino acids: CASSNTGTGGAGAYNEQFF.

The chain links TRBV7-2 to TRBJ1-4, with D possibly TRBD1 on 6 matching bases. Germline loops: CDR1 SGHTA, CDR2 FQGNSA. Trimming shortened V by 2 bases and J by 0 bases, and 10 bases separated the two germline ends. CDR3 length equals 16 residues. The CDR3 DNA is TGTGCCAGCAGCTTAAACAGGGCCGCAACTAATGAAAAACTGTTTTTT. Protein sequence: CASSLNRAATNEKLFF.

The chain links TRBV7-3 to TRBJ2-5; D call uncertain. Trimming cost V 2 bases and J 0 bases, with 7 bases left between them. The CDR3 is 14 residues long. Germline V lookup: CDR1 SGHTA, CDR2 FQGTGA. The CDR3, as DNA: TGTGCCAGCAGCTTAGGTGGCAACCAAGAGACCCAGTACTTC. It is translated as CASSLGGNQETQYF.

The V and J genes are TRBV5-1 and TRBJ2-7; the match to TRBD1 covers 7 bases. The CDR3 contains 14 residues. Germline V gene data show CDR1 as SGHRS and CDR2 as YFSETQ. Trimming cost V 4 bases and J 5 bases; bases outside gene matches: 9. CDR3 sequence (DNA): TGCGCCAGCAGCCACCATACTACAGGGGACGAGCAGTACTTC. Its protein product is CASSHHTTGDEQYF.

The genes are TRBV18 and TRBJ1-3; 7 nucleotides match TRBD1. The CDR3 sequence is 15 residues long. J was trimmed by 3 bases and V by 1 base; bases with no gene match: 3. Germline V gives CDR1 KGHSH, CDR2 LQKENI. This CDR3 reads CASSPQGANGNTIYF. CDR3 sequence (DNA): TGTGCCAGCTCACCACAGGGGGCGAATGGAAACACCATATATTTT.

The V call is TRBV5-1, the J call TRBJ2-1; TRBD2 matches at 11 bases. The CDR3 is 14 residues long. Germline CDR1 and CDR2: SGHRS and YFSETQ. J lost 5 bases, V lost 4 bases, and 2 bases had no gene match. CDR3: CASSVGLADNEQFF. CDR3 in DNA: TGCGCCAGCAGCGTGGGACTAGCGGACAATGAGCAGTTCTTC. The entire variable domain, with the rest obtained from reference TRBV5-1 and TRBJ2-1, is as follows: KAGVTQTPRYLIKTRGQQVTLSCSPISGHRSVSWYQQTPGQGLQFLFEYFSETQRNKGNFPGRFSGRQFSNSRSEMNVSTLELGDSALYLCASSVGLADNEQFFGPGTRLTVL.

The chain uses TRBV14 and TRBJ1-1; tentative D call: TRBD1 (5 bases). Germline V gives CDR1 SGHDN, CDR2 FVKESK. V gave up 2 bases and J gave up 11 bases, with 15 bases separating them. CDR3 length: 13 amino acids. CDR3 protein: CASSQQGSPSAFF. The DNA of the CDR3 is TGTGCCAGCAGCCAACAGGGATCTCCGAGCGCTTTCTTT.

The gene calls are TRBV12-3 or TRBV12-4 and TRBJ1-1, with TRBD1 matching over 9 bases. This CDR3 spans 13 amino acids. Unmatched junction bases numbered 1, after V lost 5 bases and J lost 3 bases. This CDR3 is CASSRQGDTEAFF. In nucleotides, the CDR3 is TGTGCCAGCAGTCGACAGGGGGACACTGAAGCTTTCTTT.

The count of this clone is one. This chain joins TRBV9 and TRBJ2-5, with 11 nucleotides matching TRBD1. Germline V lookup: CDR1 SGDLS, CDR2 YYNGEE. The CDR3 totals 16 residues. V lost 0 bases to trimming and J lost 0 bases; unmatched junction nucleotides: 1. Written as DNA, the CDR3 is TGTGCCAGCAGCGTAGGGACAGGGGGCTACCAAGAGACCCAGTACTTC. Translation gives CASSVGTGGYQETQYF.

The chain carries TRBV19 and TRBJ1-1; 7 bases line up with TRBD1. The CDR3 totals 13 residues. The germline V gene has CDR1 LNHDA and CDR2 SQIVND (reference sequence). J lost 5 bases, V lost 5 bases, and 5 bases had no gene match. The CDR3 coding sequence is TGTGCCAGTAGTGGCAGGGGGTTTACTGAAGCTTTCTTT. Its protein is CASSGRGFTEAFF.

This chain uses TRBV9 with TRBJ2-7, with TRBD1 identical over 10 bases. Germline V gives CDR1 SGDLS, CDR2 YYNGEE. The CDR3 extends over 14 amino acids. Trimming removed 5 bases from V and 6 bases from J; junction bases left unmatched: 8. The CDR3 bases are TGTGCCAGCAGTAATGACAGGGGGCTCGGCGAGCAGTACTTC. Residues: CASSNDRGLGEQYF. The entire variable domain, with the rest obtained from reference TRBV9 and TRBJ2-7, is as follows: DSGVTQTPKHLITATGQRVTLRCSPRSGDLSVYWYQQSLDQGLQFLIQYYNGEERAKGNILERFSAQQFPDLHSELNLSSLELGDSALYFCASSNDRGLGEQYFGPGTRLTVT.

This clone has a handful of counts. V gene TRBV6-5 combines with J gene TRBJ1-6, with D unclear. Trimming pared 0 bases from V and 9 bases from J, leaving 9 bases between. The CDR3 loop spans 14 amino acids. Per germline, CDR1 MNHEY and CDR2 SVGAGI. The CDR3 DNA is TGTGCCAGCAGTTACTCGGTCAGTTCTTCACCCCTCCACTTT. Protein: CASSYSVSSSPLHF.